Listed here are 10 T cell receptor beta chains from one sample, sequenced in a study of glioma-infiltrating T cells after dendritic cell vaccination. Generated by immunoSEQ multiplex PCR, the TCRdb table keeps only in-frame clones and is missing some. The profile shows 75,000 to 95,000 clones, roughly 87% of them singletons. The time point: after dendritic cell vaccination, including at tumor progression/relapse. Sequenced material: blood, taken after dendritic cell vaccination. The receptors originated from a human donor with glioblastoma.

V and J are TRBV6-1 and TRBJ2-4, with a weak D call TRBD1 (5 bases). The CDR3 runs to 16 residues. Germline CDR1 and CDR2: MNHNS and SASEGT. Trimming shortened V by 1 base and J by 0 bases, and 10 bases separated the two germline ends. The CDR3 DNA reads TGTGCCAGCAGTGAAGTTTTAGGGGTAGCCAAAAACATTCAGTACTTC. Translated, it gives CASSEVLGVAKNIQYF.

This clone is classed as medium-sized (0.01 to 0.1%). Here the CDR3 reads CASRPDGGLDGNTIYF. The CDR3 DNA follows: TGCGCCAGCAGGCCCGACGGGGGGCTCGACGGAAACACCATATATTTT. The chain couples TRBV10-1 to TRBJ1-3; TRBD1 is a possible D gene (6 bases). Germline loops: CDR1 WNHNN, CDR2 SYGVQD (reference sequence). This CDR3 region has 16 residues. Trimming cost V 6 bases and J 4 bases, with 19 bases left between them.

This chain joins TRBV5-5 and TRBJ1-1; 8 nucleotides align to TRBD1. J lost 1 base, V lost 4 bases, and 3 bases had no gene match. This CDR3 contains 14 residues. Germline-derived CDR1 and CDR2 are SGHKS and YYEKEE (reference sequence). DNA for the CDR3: TGTGCCAGCAGCCGGACAGGGCGGAACACTGAAGCTTTCTTT. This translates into CASSRTGRNTEAFF. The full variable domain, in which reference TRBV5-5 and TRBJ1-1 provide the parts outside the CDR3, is DAGVTQSPTHLIKTRGQQVTLRCSPISGHKSVSWYQQVLGQGPQFIFQYYEKEERGRGNFPDRFSARQFPNYSSELNVNALLLGDSALYLCASSRTGRNTEAFFGQGTRLTVV.

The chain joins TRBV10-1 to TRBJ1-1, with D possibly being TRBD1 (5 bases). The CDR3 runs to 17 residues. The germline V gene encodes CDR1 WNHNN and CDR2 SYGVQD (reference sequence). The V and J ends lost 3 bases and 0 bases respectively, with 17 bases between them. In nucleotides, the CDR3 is TGCGCCAGCAGTGAATTCGGGGGAAGCCCGCTGAACACTGAAGCTTTCTTT. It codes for CASSEFGGSPLNTEAFF.

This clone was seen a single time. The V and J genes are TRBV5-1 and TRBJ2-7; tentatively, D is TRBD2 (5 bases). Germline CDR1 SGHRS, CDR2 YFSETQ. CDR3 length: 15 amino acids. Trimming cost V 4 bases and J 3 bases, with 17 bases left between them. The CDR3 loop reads CASSRGGSGDYEQYF. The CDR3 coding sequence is TGCGCCAGCAGCCGGGGTGGGAGCGGAGACTACGAGCAGTACTTC.

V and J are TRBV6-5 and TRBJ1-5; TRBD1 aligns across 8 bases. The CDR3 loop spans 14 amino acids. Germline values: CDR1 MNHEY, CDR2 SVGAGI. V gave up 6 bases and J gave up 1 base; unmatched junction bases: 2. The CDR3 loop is CASSHRGSNQPQHF. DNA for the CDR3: TGTGCCAGCAGCCACAGGGGGAGCAATCAGCCCCAGCATTTT.

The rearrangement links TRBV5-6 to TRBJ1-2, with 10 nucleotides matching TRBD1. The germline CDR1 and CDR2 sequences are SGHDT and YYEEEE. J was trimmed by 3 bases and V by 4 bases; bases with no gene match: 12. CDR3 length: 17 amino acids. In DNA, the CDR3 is TGTGCCAGCAGCGAGGGGACAGGGGTCCTTGGGGACTATGGCTACACCTTC. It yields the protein CASSEGTGVLGDYGYTF.

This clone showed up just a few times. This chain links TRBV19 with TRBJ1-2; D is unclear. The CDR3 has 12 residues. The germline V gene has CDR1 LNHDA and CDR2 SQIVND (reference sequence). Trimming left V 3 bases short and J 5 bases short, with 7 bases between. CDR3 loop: CASSIGEYGYTF. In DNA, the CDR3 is TGTGCCAGTAGTATTGGAGAGTATGGCTACACCTTC.

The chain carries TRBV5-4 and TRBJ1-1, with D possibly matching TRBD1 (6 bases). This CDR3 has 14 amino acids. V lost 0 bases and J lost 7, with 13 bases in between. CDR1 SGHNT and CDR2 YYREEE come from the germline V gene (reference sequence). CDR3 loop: CASSLGVPGVEAFF. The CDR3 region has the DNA TGTGCCAGCAGCTTGGGGGTACCAGGGGTTGAAGCTTTCTTT. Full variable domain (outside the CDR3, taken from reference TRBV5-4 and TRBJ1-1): ETGVTQSPTHLIKTRGQQVTLRCSSQSGHNTVSWYQQALGQGPQFIFQYYREEENGRGNFPPRFSGLQFPNYSSELNVNALELDDSALYLCASSLGVPGVEAFFGQGTRLTVV.

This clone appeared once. CDR3 region: CASSVTSPGVDTQYF. The CDR3 coding sequence is TGTGCCAGCAGCGTGACTAGCCCCGGGGTAGATACGCAGTATTTT. The rearrangement links TRBV7-2 to TRBJ2-3; 7 bases are shared with TRBD2. The ends lost 5 bases at V and 5 bases at J; junction bases unmatched: 10. Germline V lookup: CDR1 SGHTA, CDR2 FQGNSA. The CDR3 loop spans 15 amino acids.